The 22 T cell receptor beta chains reported below all come from one sample, sequenced in a study of blood T cell repertoires in COVID-19. Libraries were prepared by immunoSEQ multiplex PCR; TCRdb keeps only in-frame clonotypes and omits some of them. The data show tens of thousands of clones, 90% to 95% seen once. The specimen sequenced was peripheral blood. These receptor sequences come from a man in his 60s with acute or convalescent COVID-19.

The chain couples TRBV5-6 to TRBJ2-1; possibly TRBD1 for D (6 bases). Trimming left V 4 bases short and J 8 bases short, with 10 bases between. The germline V gene encodes CDR1 SGHDT and CDR2 YYEEEE. The CDR3 sequence is 12 residues long. The CDR3 loop reads CASSNRVYEQFF. CDR3 in DNA: TGTGCCAGCAGCAACAGGGTGTATGAGCAGTTCTTC.

This clone occurred once. The CDR3 DNA sequence: TGTGCCAGTACCCTAAGTGACAGGCTCGGGGAGCTGTTTTTT. Translation: CASTLSDRLGELFF. This chain joins TRBV19 and TRBJ2-2; TRBD1 is a possible D gene (6 bases). Germline V lookup: CDR1 LNHDA, CDR2 SQIVND (reference sequence). This CDR3 has 14 amino acids. V shed 7 bases and J shed 7 bases, with 16 bases lying between them.

J is TRBJ2-1 and V is TRBV24-1, with 12 bases matching TRBD2. V was pared by 2 bases and J by 1 base, with 11 bases of the junction left unmatched. Germline CDR1 reads KGHDR; CDR2 reads SFDVKD. CDR3 length: 20 residues. For the CDR3, the DNA is TGTGCCACCAGTGATTCACGGACTAGCGGGAAGGCGCGGTCCTACAATGAGCAGTTCTTC. Its translation: CATSDSRTSGKARSYNEQFF.

V is TRBV4-1 and J is TRBJ2-1, with D possibly being TRBD2 (6 bases). The V end lost 0 bases, the J end lost 9 bases, and 12 bases lay between the germline ends. The CDR3 sequence is 14 residues long. CDR1 is MGHRA, CDR2 YSYEKL, per germline. The CDR3 region is CASSQEQDYFEQFF. In nucleotides, the CDR3 is TGCGCCAGCAGCCAAGAACAGGACTATTTTGAGCAGTTCTTC.

The rearrangement links TRBV19 to TRBJ2-1; 9 bases fit TRBD2. V dropped 4 bases and J dropped 9; count of bases not matched to a gene: 7. CDR3 size: 14 residues. The germline gives CDR1 LNHDA, CDR2 SQIVND (reference sequence). The CDR3 reads CASSKVSGSLEQFF. The CDR3 DNA is TGTGCCAGTAGTAAGGTTAGCGGGAGCCTTGAGCAGTTCTTC. The complete variable domain, with remaining parts taken from reference TRBV19 and TRBJ2-1, reads DGGITQSPKYLFRKEGQNVTLSCEQNLNHDAMYWYRQDPGQGLRLIYYSQIVNDFQKGDIAEGYSVSREKKESFPLTVTSAQKNPTAFYLCASSKVSGSLEQFFGPGTRLTVL.

V gene TRBV7-8 combines with J gene TRBJ2-1; TRBD1 is a possible D gene (5 bases). Germline CDR1 reads SGHVS; CDR2 reads FQNEAQ. This CDR3 contains 13 residues. V lost 6 bases, J lost 7 bases, and 13 bases lay in between. CDR3 DNA sequence: TGTGCCAGCAGTTTCACGACAGCAAATGAGCAGTTCTTC. This translates into CASSFTTANEQFF.

V is TRBV28 and J is TRBJ1-6, with 8 bases lining up with TRBD1. Germline V gene lookup returns CDR1 MDHEN and CDR2 SYDVKM. Trimming took 5 bases from V and 7 from J; bases not matched to a gene: 7. The CDR3 consists of 15 residues. CDR3 region: CASSVGTGLNSPLHF. DNA for the CDR3: TGTGCCAGCAGTGTCGGGACAGGTCTAAATTCACCCCTCCACTTT.

The chain has TRBV5-3 and TRBJ1-2; D perhaps matches TRBD1 (6 bases). TRBV5-3 is classed as an ORF, of uncertain function. V lost 4 bases and J 0 bases, leaving 10 bases between the germline ends. CDR3 length equals 14 residues. CDR3 sequence (DNA): TGTGCCAGAAGCATGGGACATTCTAACTATGGCTACACCTTC. Its protein is CARSMGHSNYGYTF.

This sequence joins TRBV11-3 and TRBJ2-5; 10 nucleotides agree with TRBD2. The germline V gene has CDR1 SGHNT and CDR2 YENEEA. Unmatched junction bases numbered 6, after V lost 0 bases and J lost 5 bases. CDR3 length: 16 residues. CDR3: CASSLDGAGGWETQYF. CDR3 DNA sequence: TGTGCCAGCAGCTTAGACGGAGCGGGAGGGTGGGAGACCCAGTACTTC.

The rearrangement joins TRBV2 to TRBJ1-4, with 7 bases fitting TRBD1. The ends lost 5 bases at V and 7 bases at J; junction bases unmatched: 7. The CDR3 is 14 residues long. CDR1 SNHLY and CDR2 FYNNEI come from the germline V gene. CDR3 coding DNA: TGTGCCAGCAGTAAACAGGGGCTAACTGAAAAACTGTTTTTT. Encoded protein: CASSKQGLTEKLFF. The whole variable domain, filled in from reference TRBV2 and TRBJ1-4, reads EPEVTQTPSHQVTQMGQEVILRCVPISNHLYFYWYRQILGQKVEFLVSFYNNEISEKSEIFDDQFSVERPDGSNFTLKIRSTKLEDSAMYFCASSKQGLTEKLFFGSGTQLSVL.

The chain employs TRBV27 and TRBJ2-2; 10 bases agree with TRBD1. The CDR3 is 15 residues long. Germline values: CDR1 MNHEY, CDR2 SMNVEV (reference sequence). J gave up 7 bases and V 2 bases, and 4 bases lay outside the gene matches. Here the CDR3 reads CASSLGTGVGGELFF. The CDR3, as DNA: TGTGCCAGCAGTTTAGGGACAGGGGTCGGCGGGGAGCTGTTTTTT.

This chain connects TRBV9 to TRBJ1-1; 8 positions match TRBD1. Germline CDR1 and CDR2: SGDLS and YYNGEE. CDR3 length: 15 residues. V was pared by 2 bases and J by 4 bases, with 7 bases of the junction left unmatched. The CDR3 coding sequence is TGTGCCAGCAGCGTCCACCCGGACAGGGCCACTGAAGCTTTCTTT. Encoded protein: CASSVHPDRATEAFF.

This chain links TRBV9 with TRBJ2-7; TRBD2 aligns across 7 bases. The CDR3 sequence is 15 residues long. V was pared by 0 bases and J by 2 bases, with 5 bases of the junction left unmatched. Germline assignment: CDR1 SGDLS and CDR2 YYNGEE. The CDR3 region is CASSVGLAEPYEQYF. The CDR3 DNA is TGTGCCAGCAGCGTAGGGCTAGCGGAACCCTACGAGCAGTACTTC. The full variable domain, completed using reference TRBV9 and TRBJ2-7, is DSGVTQTPKHLITATGQRVTLRCSPRSGDLSVYWYQQSLDQGLQFLIQYYNGEERAKGNILERFSAQQFPDLHSELNLSSLELGDSALYFCASSVGLAEPYEQYFGPGTRLTVT.

CDR3 nucleotide sequence: TGTGCCACCAGTGGGACAGGGGGGTCCAGTCAGCCCCAGCATTTT. Amino acids: CATSGTGGSSQPQHF. This chain links TRBV24-1 with TRBJ1-5; 10 nucleotides line up with TRBD1. The CDR3 loop spans 15 amino acids. Germline CDR1 reads KGHDR; CDR2 reads SFDVKD. Germline trimming cut 5 bases from V and 6 bases from J; bases unmatched to any gene: 6.

A remark on this clone: Its ends do not fully match the called genes, so a read error is possible. The V gene is TRBV6-2 or TRBV6-3, the J gene TRBJ2-7; 9 bases map to TRBD1. CDR1 MNHEY and CDR2 SVGEGT come from the germline V gene. The CDR3 is 12 amino acids. CDR3 bases: TGTGCCAGCAGTACCGGGACAGGGTCCGTCTTGTTC. Its translation: CASSTGTGSVLF.

The V gene is TRBV5-8, the J gene TRBJ1-5; 7 bases align to TRBD1. The CDR3 sequence is 15 residues long. Germline assignment: CDR1 SGHTS and CDR2 YDEGEE. The trim removed 4 bases at V and 6 bases at J, leaving 10 bases unmatched. CDR3 bases: TGTGCCAGCAGCCCCGGGACAGCGGAGGGTCAGCCCCAGCATTTT. Its protein is CASSPGTAEGQPQHF.

The gene calls are TRBV7-2 and TRBJ2-1; 11 bases are a match to TRBD2. The trim removed 6 bases at V and 4 bases at J, leaving 5 bases unmatched. CDR1 SGHTA and CDR2 FQGNSA come from the germline V gene. This CDR3 is built from 15 residues. The CDR3 is CASSLAGGPYNEQFF. Here the CDR3 DNA reads TGTGCCAGCAGTCTAGCGGGAGGCCCTTACAATGAGCAGTTCTTC.

The rearrangement links TRBV6-5 to TRBJ2-1, with 8 bases identical to TRBD2. The CDR3 is 15 residues long. In germline, CDR1 is MNHEY, CDR2 SVGAGI. V lost 0 bases, J lost 7 bases, and 5 bases stayed unmatched. CDR3 protein: CASSYSEASGNEQFF. CDR3 coding DNA: TGTGCCAGCAGTTACTCTGAGGCTAGCGGGAATGAGCAGTTCTTC.

The sample holds one count of this clone. The rearrangement links TRBV5-1 to TRBJ2-7, with 12 positions matching TRBD1. The CDR3 loop spans 16 amino acids. J lost 4 bases, V lost 4 bases, and 9 bases had no gene match. Looked up from germline, CDR1 is SGHRS and CDR2 is YFSETQ. The CDR3 sequence: CASSVTPGQGAYEQYF. The CDR3 region has the DNA TGCGCCAGCAGCGTAACTCCGGGACAGGGGGCTTACGAGCAGTACTTC.

This clone has a single count. The chain has TRBV5-1 and TRBJ2-2; TRBD2 is a possible D gene (6 bases). Deletions cut 3 bases from V and 3 bases from J, with 12 bases between. Germline CDR1 reads SGHRS; CDR2 reads YFSETQ. The CDR3 length is 15 residues. The CDR3 is CASSSLGGDTGELFF. The CDR3 DNA reads as TGCGCCAGCAGCTCCTTAGGAGGGGACACCGGGGAGCTGTTTTTT.

The J gene is TRBJ2-5, the V gene TRBV5-5; 8 nucleotides line up with TRBD2. Germline V gives CDR1 SGHKS, CDR2 YYEKEE (reference sequence). V shed 1 base, J shed 2 bases, and the junction held 4 bases outside the gene matches. This CDR3 has 15 residues. The DNA for the CDR3 is TGTGCCAGCAGCTTGAGCGGGAGACTACAAGAGACCCAGTACTTC. Its protein is CASSLSGRLQETQYF.

This clone was detected only a few times. The V gene is TRBV23-1, the J gene TRBJ2-1; 9 nucleotides agree with TRBD2. TRBV23-1 counts as an open reading frame of uncertain function. The trim removed 1 base at V and 10 bases at J, leaving 23 bases unmatched. The CDR3 has 20 amino acids. The CDR3 bases are TGCGCCAGCAGTCAATGGGTAGCGGGAGTGTCTTTAGGTGAGCGACGGGAGCAGTTCTTC. This gives the protein CASSQWVAGVSLGERREQFF.